The rows below give T cell receptor beta chains drawn from one sample of a study of post-analysis software for immune sequencing data. In TCRdb, the PCR reads were re-called with MiXCR into one record per CDR3 protein. The sample has around 400,000 distinct CDR3 sequences, 30% to 45% seen once. Sequenced sample: blood. Every receptor here comes from a girl aged 10-17 years with multiple sclerosis. Both conserved end residues are part of each CDR3. The order of the fields is V gene, clone size, D gene, J gene, CDR3 length, CDR3 protein, CDR3 DNA. D genes are given only for firm matches. Size tells how often a clone was seen (once, few, many) or the class of an expanded clone, and some rows leave it out.

TRBV7-2	few	TRBD2	TRBJ2-2	16	CASSHGSGGYTGELFF	TGTGCCAGCAGCCACGGGAGCGGGGGGTACACCGGGGAGCTGTTTTTT
TRBV5-1	-	-	TRBJ2-7	15	CASSLEAGQTYEQYF	TGCGCCAGCAGCTTGGAGGCAGGACAAACCTACGAGCAGTACTTC
TRBV29-1	-	TRBD1	TRBJ2-7	13	CSLLTGTGGEQYF	TGTAGCTTACTGACCGGGACAGGGGGCGAGCAGTACTTC
TRBV28	-	-	TRBJ1-5	14	CASSKISRAPPQHF	TGTGCCAGCAGTAAAATCTCGAGGGCCCCCCCCCAGCATTTT
TRBV29-1	-	-	TRBJ1-1	12	CSVRHGVTEAFF	TGCAGCGTCAGACACGGTGTGACTGAAGCTTTCTTT
TRBV25-1	-	-	TRBJ2-7	13	CASSGGETYEQYF	TGTGCCAGCAGTGGGGGGGAGACCTACGAGCAGTACTTC
TRBV15	-	TRBD1	TRBJ2-7	16	CATSRYSGTGVYEQYF	TGTGCCACCAGCAGATACTCCGGGACAGGGGTCTACGAGCAGTACTTC
TRBV6-4	many	-	TRBJ2-5	13	CATVSGGPWTQYF	TGTGCCACCGTGTCCGGGGGGCCATGGACCCAGTACTTC
TRBV4-3	few	-	TRBJ2-6	16	CASSYRDLSGANVLTF	TGCGCCAGCAGCTACCGGGACCTCTCTGGGGCCAACGTCCTGACTTTC
TRBV29-1	-	-	TRBJ1-2	12	CSVDLGGSGYTF	TGCAGCGTTGACCTCGGGGGCTCTGGCTACACCTTC
TRBV5-1	few	-	TRBJ2-7	12	CASSLDQNEQYF	TGCGCCAGCAGCTTGGATCAAAACGAGCAGTACTTC
TRBV6-5	few	TRBD2	TRBJ2-7	18	CASSYSNPLAGATYEQYF	TGTGCCAGCAGTTACTCAAACCCCCTAGCGGGGGCCACCTACGAGCAGTACTTC
TRBV12-3/TRBV12-4	few	TRBD1	TRBJ2-1	15	CASSGRTGYGNEQFF	TGTGCCAGCAGTGGCCGGACAGGGTACGGCAATGAGCAGTTCTTC
TRBV5-6	once	TRBD2	TRBJ2-5	15	CASTTSGGPQETQYF	TGTGCCAGCACTACTAGCGGGGGCCCCCAGGAGACCCAGTACTTC
TRBV24-1	few	TRBD1	TRBJ1-1	15	CATEAGTGLGTEAFF	TGTGCCACCGAAGCCGGGACAGGGTTGGGAACTGAAGCTTTCTTT
TRBV5-1	few	-	TRBJ2-5	12	CASSLEGVTRYF	TGCGCCAGCAGCTTGGAGGGGGTTACGCGGTACTTC
TRBV4-2	-	-	TRBJ1-1	14	CASSLRSGFTEAFF	TGTGCCAGCAGCCTCCGCTCGGGATTCACTGAAGCTTTCTTT
TRBV7-2	-	-	TRBJ1-1	14	CASSLGLANTEAFF	TGTGCCAGCAGCTTAGGATTGGCTAACACTGAAGCTTTCTTT
TRBV13	few	-	TRBJ2-7	14	CASSLSGTTYEQYF	TGTGCCAGCAGCTTGTCCGGTACTACCTACGAGCAGTACTTC
TRBV2	-	TRBD1	TRBJ2-5	13	CASVGTAQETQYF	TGTGCCAGCGTAGGGACAGCACAAGAGACCCAGTACTTC
TRBV7-2	-	-	TRBJ1-2	15	CASSLAGSGNYGYTF	TGTGCCAGCAGCTTAGCGGGGTCAGGGAACTATGGCTACACCTTC
TRBV6-4	few	-	TRBJ1-6	17	CARSQGDGTEDNSPLHF	TGTGCCAGGTCACAGGGAGATGGGACTGAGGATAATTCACCCCTCCACTTT
TRBV12-3/TRBV12-4	few	-	TRBJ2-5	13	CASSSKGRETQYF	TGTGCCAGCAGTTCGAAGGGGCGGGAGACCCAGTACTTC
TRBV5-1	-	-	TRBJ2-2	16	CASSFVQGTNTGELFF	TGCGCCAGCAGCTTTGTACAGGGGACTAACACCGGGGAGCTGTTTTTT
TRBV4-2	many	-	TRBJ2-7	16	CASSQVSQFTPYEQYF	TGTGCCAGCAGCCAAGTATCCCAGTTCACGCCCTACGAGCAGTACTTC
TRBV29-1	-	-	TRBJ1-5	13	CAVQDSNNQPQHF	TGCGCGGTACAGGACAGCAACAATCAGCCCCAGCATTTT
TRBV5-6	-	TRBD1	TRBJ1-1	16	CASSPNRGSMNTEAFF	TGTGCCAGCAGCCCCAACAGGGGCTCCATGAACACTGAAGCTTTCTTT
TRBV6-5	few	-	TRBJ1-2	13	CASRNTGYHGYTF	TGTGCCAGCAGGAACACAGGGTATCATGGCTACACCTTC
TRBV7-8	few	-	TRBJ1-2	15	CASSFGTDANYGYTF	TGTGCCAGCAGCTTTGGGACGGACGCTAACTATGGCTACACCTTC
TRBV6-5	few	TRBD1	TRBJ1-2	15	CASSTLAGTGYGYTF	TGTGCCAGCAGTACCCTAGCAGGGACAGGGTATGGCTACACCTTC
TRBV20-1	-	TRBD1	TRBJ1-3	16	CSATKDRHRSGNTIYF	TGCAGTGCTACCAAGGACAGGCACCGCTCTGGAAACACCATATATTTT
TRBV7-2	few	TRBD1	TRBJ2-5	18	CASSLAGTGGGTQETQYF	TGTGCCAGCAGCTTGGCCGGGACAGGGGGCGGGACGCAAGAGACCCAGTACTTC
TRBV12-3/TRBV12-4	-	-	TRBJ1-2	11	CANGVGDGYTF	TGTGCCAACGGAGTGGGGGATGGCTACACCTTC
TRBV12-3/TRBV12-4	few	TRBD1	TRBJ1-5	16	CASSLKDRAGNQPQHF	TGTGCCAGCAGTTTGAAAGACAGGGCGGGCAATCAGCCCCAGCATTTT
TRBV12-3/TRBV12-4	-	-	TRBJ1-2	14	CASSRTEILNGYTF	TGTGCCAGCAGTAGGACGGAGATACTTAATGGCTACACCTTC
TRBV7-2	few	-	TRBJ1-1	11	CASTPLAEAFF	TGTGCCAGCACCCCACTTGCTGAAGCTTTCTTT
TRBV3-1	-	TRBD2	TRBJ2-1	17	CASSPLAGVLYGNEQFF	TGTGCCAGCAGCCCACTAGCGGGGGTTCTATATGGGAATGAGCAGTTCTTC
TRBV5-8	once	TRBD1	TRBJ1-1	16	CASSLDRGHLNTEAFF	TGTGCCAGCAGCCTGGACAGGGGTCACCTGAACACTGAAGCTTTCTTT
TRBV12-5	-	-	TRBJ1-6	15	CASGSVSTDGSPLHF	TGTGCTAGTGGTTCCGTCTCCACGGACGGCTCACCCCTCCACTTT
TRBV12-3/TRBV12-4	-	-	TRBJ2-7	17	CASSPEVIWAGSYEQYF	TGTGCCAGCAGTCCCGAGGTAATATGGGCAGGGTCTTACGAGCAGTACTTC
TRBV7-2	many	TRBD2	TRBJ2-5	16	CASRKNSGGLQETQYF	TGTGCCAGCAGGAAAAATAGCGGGGGACTTCAAGAGACCCAGTACTTC
TRBV10-1	-	-	TRBJ1-2	15	CASSSGGVVSGGYTF	TGCGCCAGCAGTAGCGGTGGGGTGGTGTCGGGCGGCTACACCTTC
TRBV18	few	TRBD1	TRBJ1-5	13	CASSGQDNQPQHF	TGTGCCAGCTCGGGACAGGACAATCAGCCCCAGCATTTT
TRBV5-1	-	-	TRBJ2-3	15	CASSRTEDLTDTQYF	TGCGCCAGCAGCAGGACGGAGGACCTCACAGATACACAGTATTTT
TRBV5-5	-	-	TRBJ2-1	15	CASIGSSGAYNEQFF	TGTGCCAGCATCGGTTCGTCGGGGGCCTACAATGAGCAGTTCTTC